This record covers a single T cell receptor beta chain. Antigen specificity is unknown. V lost 0 bases and J lost 9, with 18 bases in between. This CDR3 is built from 15 residues. Germline V gene data show CDR1 as SQVTM and CDR2 as ANQGSEA. TCRdb re-analysed the 5' RACE reads in MiXCR, keeping a single row per CDR3 protein. The repertoire holds around 370,000 distinct CDR3 sequences, with approximately 8.7% as singletons. The source of the sample is a study of identical twins. Overall study findings and caveats: Within beta out-of-frame sequences, the excess sharing observed between twins was weaker. Out-of-frame sharing of TCR alpha in monozygotic twins was underestimated by models. Out-of-frame alpha sequences common to twins exhibited an excess of low generation probability. Partly confounded zero-insertion analyses could result from invariant MAIT and iNKT cells.

The genes are TRBV29-1 and TRBJ2-1; the D gene could be TRBD1 or TRBD2 (5 bases each). Sequences were obtained from naive T cells sorted from blood. The receptor was derived from a woman between 45 and 60 years old in good health. CDR3 loop: CSVEDRGSGLSEQFF. CDR3 sequence (DNA): TGCAGCGTTGAAGATCGGGGTTCAGGGTTGAGTGAGCAGTTCTTC.